This T cell receptor (beta chain) was sequenced for a study of CD4 and CD8 cells across lung adenocarcinoma regions. From the PCR reads, TCRdb called clonotypes with MiXCR, one entry per CDR3 protein. The data show under 9,500 distinct CDR3 sequences, with around half seen just once and around half held by the top ten. The V and J ends lost 4 bases and 14 bases respectively, with 14 bases between them. The CDR3 contains 11 residues. Germline values: CDR1 MNHEY, CDR2 SMNVEV (reference sequence). The V call is TRBV27, the J call TRBJ2-5; possibly TRBD1 or TRBD2 for D (5 bases each). Sequencing was done on a sample of CD8+ T cells from the margin of a lung tumor. The receptor was isolated from a female donor with lung adenocarcinoma. The CD4 and CD8 labels of this study may be unreliable. In DNA form, the CDR3 reads TGTGCCAGCAGTTCCGGGACCGAGTCTTACTTC. Translation gives CASSSGTESYF.